This T cell receptor (beta chain) was retrieved from a study of T cell repertoires in cytomegalovirus infection. Study-level background: Recently identified HLA-C-restricted CMV epitopes and well-studied HLA-B-restricted CMV epitopes were used by the study. CMV infection together with matching HLA type was indicated by public TCR beta signatures. Study-level points and caveats: HLA-C-restricted TCR beta clonotypes specific for CMV led the ex vivo response.

TCRdb re-called the reads through MiXCR, storing one row per CDR3 protein. The repertoire holds fewer than 1,000,000 distinct CDR3 sequences, with approximately 30% as singletons. With 6 bases clipped from V and 2 bases from J, the junction kept 9 bases outside the gene matches. Germline V gene data show CDR1 as MNHEY and CDR2 as SVGAGI. The CDR3 length is 16 residues. Concerning this clonotype itself: Its antigen is not identified.

The sequence was collected from a human donor in good health (CMV status not recorded). Some clones in this sample may be carry-over from other donors' samples. The specimen was cultured CD8+ T cells from PBMCs, collected from culture after CMV antigen stimulation. The chain is built from TRBV6-5 and TRBJ2-3; 9 bases fit TRBD2. CDR3 loop: CASRSPTSGHTDTQYF. CDR3 coding DNA: TGTGCCAGCAGGTCTCCGACTAGCGGTCACACAGATACGCAGTATTTT.